Ten or more counts support the clone carrying this T cell receptor beta chain. Antigen unknown. Germline loops: CDR1 MGHDK, CDR2 SYGVNS. This CDR3 comprises 11 residues. With 8 bases removed from V and 7 bases from J, the gap between germline ends came to 9 bases. This sample was included in a study of CD8 T cells in ankylosing spondylitis. Study outcomes and limitations: Relatively rare in peripheral blood, disease-linked clones were also CD8+.

TCRdb called the 5' RACE reads again in MiXCR, with one record for every CDR3 protein. The table includes about 69,000 distinct CDR3 sequences, under 5.5% detected once. The sequencing sample was made of blood, either unsorted or a sorted T cell fraction (not recorded which). The gene calls are TRBV25-1 and TRBJ1-5; D perhaps matches TRBD1 (5 bases). The sequence was collected from a male donor with ankylosing spondylitis or in good health (not recorded which). CDR3 nucleotides: TGTGCCAGCGGGGCTGACCAGCCCCAGCATTTT. Its protein is CASGADQPQHF.